These 30 T cell receptor beta chains were sequenced from one sample in a study of sequential checkpoint blockade in melanoma. Repertoires were generated with immunoSEQ multiplex PCR, while TCRdb's copy carries only in-frame clones and drops some. Of roughly 31,000 clones listed, 80% to 90% were seen once; the top ten hold over 20%. Treatment given: randomized to nivolumab then ipilimumab (arm A) or the reverse (arm B). This material consisted of CD8+ T cells sorted from blood (inferred from file names), taken from a patient given nivolumab and ipilimumab in sequence. The receptors come from a human donor with melanoma.

CDR3 nucleotide sequence: TGTGCCAGCAGTATCTACTTCTACAATGAGCAGTTCTTC. Its protein product is CASSIYFYNEQFF. The chain recombines TRBV27 with TRBJ2-1; D gene unclear. The V gene lost 5 bases and the J gene lost 3 bases, with 8 bases spanning the gap. Germline CDR1 reads MNHEY; CDR2 reads SMNVEV (reference sequence). CDR3 size: 13 residues.

The rearrangement links TRBV9 to TRBJ2-7; TRBD2 aligns across 9 bases. V lost 2 bases, J lost 0 bases, and 3 bases stayed unmatched. CDR1 and CDR2 (germline): SGDLS, YYNGEE. The CDR3 contains 15 residues. The CDR3 region is CASSVGRGGSYEQYF. CDR3 DNA sequence: TGTGCCAGCAGCGTCGGGCGGGGGGGCTCCTACGAGCAGTACTTC.

In its sample, this clone was seen a few times. The chain joins TRBV13 to TRBJ2-5; 8 nucleotides match TRBD2. Germline loops: CDR1 PRHDT, CDR2 FYEKMQ (reference sequence). V was pared by 0 bases and J by 5 bases, with 2 bases of the junction left unmatched. This CDR3 region has 14 residues. CDR3 bases: TGTGCCAGCAGCTTAGGCCGGGGGGGCGAGACCCAGTACTTC. Its protein is CASSLGRGGETQYF.

The V gene is TRBV7-9, the J gene TRBJ2-7; 15 bases line up with TRBD2. Germline loops: CDR1 SEHNR, CDR2 FQNEAQ (reference sequence). This CDR3 region has 16 residues. V was clipped by 5 bases and J by 2 bases; unmatched bases: 4. The CDR3 DNA is TGTGCCAGCAGCCCGCGGACTAGCGGGAGGGCCTACGAGCAGTACTTC. Encoded protein: CASSPRTSGRAYEQYF.

Only one count was recorded for this clone. The chain recombines TRBV6-6 with TRBJ2-1; D is ambiguous. Trimming left V 2 bases short and J 0 bases short, with 5 bases between. The CDR3 loop spans 14 amino acids. CDR1 MNHNY and CDR2 SVGAGI come from the germline V gene (reference sequence). The CDR3 DNA sequence: TGTGCCAGCAGTTACGCGAACTCCTACAATGAGCAGTTCTTC. It yields the protein CASSYANSYNEQFF.

The genes are TRBV5-1 and TRBJ2-4; tentatively, D is TRBD1 (6 bases). The CDR3 length is 15 residues. V was trimmed by 4 bases and J by 6 bases, leaving 17 bases between them. Germline CDR1 is SGHRS and CDR2 is YFSETQ. CDR3 loop: CASSKTVGGRNIQYF. For the CDR3, the DNA is TGCGCCAGCAGCAAGACAGTAGGGGGACGAAACATTCAGTACTTC.

J is TRBJ2-5 and V is TRBV9, with 8 nucleotides matching TRBD1. There are 15 residues in the CDR3. The V and J ends lost 4 bases and 4 bases, in that order; junction bases with no gene match: 9. Germline-derived CDR1 and CDR2 are SGDLS and YYNGEE. CDR3 coding DNA: TGTGCCAGCAGCCCCTGGACAGGGCTAATAGAGACCCAGTACTTC. Its translation is CASSPWTGLIETQYF.

The rearrangement joins TRBV4-3 to TRBJ1-2; D not resolved. V lost 0 bases and J lost 8, with 7 bases in between. Germline CDR1 and CDR2: LGHNA and YSLEER. This CDR3 is built from 12 residues. CDR3 protein: CASSQDGIGYTF. The CDR3 nucleotides read TGCGCCAGCAGCCAAGACGGTATCGGCTACACCTTC.

This rearrangement joins TRBV4-1 to TRBJ1-2; D is perhaps TRBD1 (5 bases). Germline CDR1 MGHRA, CDR2 YSYEKL. The V and J ends lost 4 bases and 7 bases respectively, with 10 bases between them. This CDR3 region has 12 residues. The CDR3 DNA sequence: TGCGCCAGCAGCCCCCCGGGGGTTGGCTACACCTTC. This encodes CASSPPGVGYTF.

The gene calls are TRBV7-9 and TRBJ2-1, with TRBD1 matching over 9 bases. The CDR3 covers 15 residues. Germline CDR1 is SEHNR and CDR2 is FQNEAQ (reference sequence). Trimming took 3 bases from V and 4 from J; bases not matched to a gene: 4. The CDR3: CASSFLGQGYNEQFF. In nucleotides, the CDR3 is TGTGCCAGCAGCTTCCTGGGACAGGGATACAATGAGCAGTTCTTC.

The chain joins TRBV7-7 to TRBJ2-7; the match to TRBD1 covers 11 bases. Per germline, CDR1 SSHAT and CDR2 FNYEAQ (reference sequence). The CDR3 length is 15 residues. Trimming cost V 3 bases and J 5 bases; bases outside gene matches: 6. The CDR3 spells CASSLGTGGGHEQYF. CDR3 nucleotides: TGTGCCAGCAGCTTGGGGACAGGGGGGGGCCACGAGCAGTACTTC.

The chain has TRBV28 and TRBJ2-3; 7 bases map to TRBD1. V gave up 8 bases and J gave up 2 bases; unmatched junction bases: 4. Germline assignment: CDR1 MDHEN and CDR2 SYDVKM. This CDR3 is built from 13 residues. This chain's CDR3 is CASDRAITDTQYF. The DNA of the CDR3 is TGTGCCAGCGACAGGGCGATCACAGATACGCAGTATTTT.

J is TRBJ2-7 and V is TRBV5-5; D possibly corresponds to TRBD2 (6 bases). The CDR3 loop spans 16 amino acids. V lost 2 bases and J lost 6, with 21 bases in between. Germline CDR1 and CDR2: SGHKS and YYEKEE (reference sequence). CDR3 sequence: CASSFPVRGWSAEQYF. The CDR3 DNA is TGTGCCAGCAGCTTTCCCGTCCGGGGGTGGTCGGCCGAGCAGTACTTC.

This clone was counted once. The same CDR3 arises from other DNA sequences in this sample as well. The CDR3 sequence is CSVGSDTYGYTF. The CDR3 DNA sequence: TGCAGCGTTGGGTCGGACACCTATGGCTACACCTTC. The V and J genes are TRBV29-1 and TRBJ1-2, with D possibly TRBD1 on 5 matching bases. This CDR3 is built from 12 residues. CDR1 and CDR2 (germline): SQVTM, ANQGSEA. V was clipped by 4 bases and J by 4 bases, with 10 bases between them.

Within the sample, this clone is medium-sized. The CDR3 DNA follows: TGTGCCAGTAGCCCTATCAATGGCTACACCTTC. It translates to CASSPINGYTF. The chain couples TRBV19 to TRBJ1-2; D gene unclear. Germline CDR1 is LNHDA and CDR2 is SQIVND (reference sequence). V was trimmed by 6 bases and J by 6 bases, leaving 8 bases between them. CDR3 length: 11 residues.

This rearrangement joins TRBV9 to TRBJ1-2, with D perhaps matching TRBD1 (6 bases). The CDR3 has 15 residues. V was pared by 0 bases and J by 2 bases, with 11 bases between. The germline V gene has CDR1 SGDLS and CDR2 YYNGEE. This chain's CDR3 is CASSVGGGANYGYTF. The CDR3 DNA reads TGTGCCAGCAGCGTAGGAGGGGGGGCGAACTATGGCTACACCTTC.

This clone was observed a few times. The chain employs TRBV14 and TRBJ1-1, with 8 bases matching TRBD1. The junction had 4 bases not matched to a gene; V was cut back by 2 bases and J by 5 bases. Germline CDR1 reads SGHDN; CDR2 reads FVKESK. CDR3 size: 14 residues. DNA of the CDR3: TGTGCCAGCAGCCAACAGGGGGCATGGACTGAAGCTTTCTTT. Protein sequence: CASSQQGAWTEAFF. The variable domain in full, completed from reference TRBV14 and TRBJ1-1, reads EAGVTQFPSHSVIEKGQTVTLRCDPISGHDNLYWYRRVMGKEIKFLLHFVKESKQDESGMPNNRFLAERTGGTYSTLKVQPAELEDSGVYFCASSQQGAWTEAFFGQGTRLTVV.

This chain uses TRBV4-1 with TRBJ1-2, with a possible D match to TRBD1 (6 bases). Trimming shortened V by 1 base and J by 7 bases, and 19 bases separated the two germline ends. Germline-derived CDR1 and CDR2 are MGHRA and YSYEKL. The CDR3 has 16 amino acids. The CDR3 loop reads CASSQAVRQVSVGYTF. CDR3 in DNA: TGCGCCAGCAGCCAAGCGGTCCGACAGGTTTCCGTTGGCTACACCTTC.

The chain uses TRBV5-1 and TRBJ2-1; TRBD2 agrees at 10 bases. The CDR3 contains 17 residues. From germline, CDR1 is SGHRS and CDR2 YFSETQ. The V and J ends lost 4 bases and 4 bases, in that order; junction bases with no gene match: 11. The CDR3, as DNA: TGCGCCAGCAGCGAAAATAGGGAACTAGCGGGATACAATGAGCAGTTCTTC. This sequence encodes CASSENRELAGYNEQFF.

CDR3 residues: CASSLDSQETQYF. CDR3 bases: TGTGCCAGCAGCTTAGACTCCCAAGAGACCCAGTACTTC. The rearrangement uses TRBV7-9 and TRBJ2-5, with unresolved D. Germline CDR1 and CDR2: SEHNR and FQNEAQ (reference sequence). The V gene lost 1 base and the J gene lost 1 base, with 4 bases spanning the gap. The CDR3 loop spans 13 amino acids.

The V and J genes are TRBV9 and TRBJ2-7; 9 bases are a match to TRBD2. This CDR3 is built from 15 residues. The V gene end was trimmed by 3 bases and the J gene end by 0 bases; junction bases not matched to a gene: 4. Germline CDR1 reads SGDLS; CDR2 reads YYNGEE. The CDR3 protein is CASSEGGLASYEQYF. In DNA, the CDR3 is TGTGCCAGCAGCGAAGGGGGACTAGCCTCCTACGAGCAGTACTTC. Variable domain in full (rest from reference TRBV9 and TRBJ2-7): DSGVTQTPKHLITATGQRVTLRCSPRSGDLSVYWYQQSLDQGLQFLIQYYNGEERAKGNILERFSAQQFPDLHSELNLSSLELGDSALYFCASSEGGLASYEQYFGPGTRLTVT.

V gene TRBV11-2 combines with J gene TRBJ1-4; 10 nucleotides agree with TRBD1. The CDR3 has 16 amino acids. Germline V gene data show CDR1 as SGHAT and CDR2 as FQNNGV. With 4 bases clipped from V and 6 bases from J, the junction kept 8 bases outside the gene matches. The CDR3 reads CASSSGDRGVDEKLFF. In DNA form, the CDR3 reads TGTGCCAGCAGCTCCGGGGACAGGGGAGTCGATGAAAAACTGTTTTTT.

The CDR3 DNA reads as TGCGCCAGCAGCCTGGAGGGGGCCGGATCCCCCTACGAGCAGTACTTC. It codes for CASSLEGAGSPYEQYF. This rearrangement joins TRBV4-1 to TRBJ2-7; the D gene is possibly TRBD1 (7 bases). V gave up 4 bases and J gave up 2 bases, with 18 bases separating them. Looked up from germline, CDR1 is MGHRA and CDR2 is YSYEKL. The CDR3 runs 16 residues.

This chain links TRBV6-4 with TRBJ2-2; 8 bases agree with TRBD2. With 3 bases clipped from V and 3 bases from J, the junction kept 6 bases outside the gene matches. Germline loops: CDR1 MRHNA, CDR2 SNTAGT. This CDR3 spans 16 amino acids. Here the CDR3 DNA reads TGTGCCAGCAGTGAAGGAGCGGGAGACTACACCGGGGAGCTGTTTTTT. It yields the protein CASSEGAGDYTGELFF.

This rearrangement joins TRBV19 to TRBJ2-3; D may be TRBD2 (5 bases). The CDR3 has 14 residues. The germline CDR1 and CDR2 sequences are LNHDA and SQIVND (reference sequence). The CDR3 nucleotides read TGTGTGCCTGGACTGTCCTCTGGCACAGATACGCAGTATTTT. It yields the protein CVPGLSSGTDTQYF.

In this sample, this clone turned up once. The chain recombines TRBV7-9 with TRBJ2-7; 8 positions agree with TRBD1. There are 15 residues in the CDR3. Germline CDR1 SEHNR, CDR2 FQNEAQ (reference sequence). Unmatched junction bases numbered 7, after V lost 4 bases and J lost 2 bases. The CDR3 sequence: CASSSPAGGTYEQYF. CDR3 in DNA: TGTGCCAGCAGCTCCCCCGCAGGGGGCACCTACGAGCAGTACTTC.

The chain combines TRBV9 with TRBJ2-7; TRBD2 matches at 14 bases. From germline, CDR1 is SGDLS and CDR2 YYNGEE. Trimming at V came to 2 bases and at J to 2 bases, leaving 0 bases not matched to a gene. The CDR3 is made up of 15 amino acids. The DNA of the CDR3 is TGTGCCAGCAGCGTGACTAGCGGGGGGGCCTACGAGCAGTACTTC. It encodes CASSVTSGGAYEQYF.

J is TRBJ2-7 and V is TRBV9, with D perhaps TRBD1 (6 bases). The CDR3 covers 15 residues. CDR1 and CDR2 from the germline V gene are SGDLS and YYNGEE. With 0 bases removed from V and 4 bases from J, the gap between germline ends came to 14 bases. The CDR3 is CASSVAMGARYEQYF. The CDR3 DNA follows: TGTGCCAGCAGCGTAGCTATGGGGGCGAGATACGAGCAGTACTTC.

This chain uses TRBV5-1 with TRBJ2-5; TRBD2 aligns across 10 bases. This CDR3 has 16 amino acids. Unmatched junction bases numbered 8, after V lost 4 bases and J lost 2 bases. CDR1 and CDR2 from the germline V gene are SGHRS and YFSETQ. CDR3 nucleotides: TGCGCCAGCAGCGGCTTACTAGCGGGGTTACAAGAGACCCAGTACTTC. It translates to CASSGLLAGLQETQYF.

The chain employs TRBV19 and TRBJ2-7, with D possibly TRBD1 on 6 matching bases. V was cut by 3 bases and J by 2 bases, with 11 bases left in between. Germline V gene lookup returns CDR1 LNHDA and CDR2 SQIVND (reference sequence). CDR3 length equals 14 residues. CDR3 DNA: TGTGCCAGTAGTATGGGGGCAGGGGCCTACGAGCAGTACTTC. Its translation: CASSMGAGAYEQYF.